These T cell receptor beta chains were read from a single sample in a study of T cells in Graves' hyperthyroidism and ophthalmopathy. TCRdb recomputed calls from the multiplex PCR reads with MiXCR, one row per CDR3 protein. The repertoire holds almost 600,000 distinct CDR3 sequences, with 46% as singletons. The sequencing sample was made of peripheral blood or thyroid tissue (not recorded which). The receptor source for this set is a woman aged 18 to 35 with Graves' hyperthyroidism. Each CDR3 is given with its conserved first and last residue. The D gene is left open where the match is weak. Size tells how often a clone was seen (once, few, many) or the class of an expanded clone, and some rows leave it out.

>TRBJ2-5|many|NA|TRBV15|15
TGTGCCACCAGCAGAGATCTATATAAGAAGGAGACCCAGTACTTC
CATSRDLYKKETQYF
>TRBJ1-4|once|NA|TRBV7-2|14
TGTGCCAGCAGCCTCCTTGGTCAACTTGAAAAACTGTTTTTT
CASSLLGQLEKLFF
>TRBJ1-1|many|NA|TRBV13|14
TGTGCCAGCAGTTCGAGGGCCGAGAACACTGAAGCTTTCTTT
CASSSRAENTEAFF
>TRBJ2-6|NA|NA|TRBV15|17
TGTGCCACCAGCAGAGTCAAGAGCGGCACTGGGGCCAACGTCCTGACTTTC
CATSRVKSGTGANVLTF
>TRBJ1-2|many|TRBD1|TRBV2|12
TGTGCCGTGGACAGGGTCAGCTATGGCTACACCTTC
CAVDRVSYGYTF
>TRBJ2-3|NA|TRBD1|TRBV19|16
TGTGCCAGTAGTATTAGGAGGACAGGGGATACAGATACGCAGTATTTT
CASSIRRTGDTDTQYF
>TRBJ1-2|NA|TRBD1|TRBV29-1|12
TGCAGCGTTCAGGGGGCAGTTGATGGCTACACCTTC
CSVQGAVDGYTF
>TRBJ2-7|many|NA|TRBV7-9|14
TGTGCCAGCAGCTTGGAGGTGGGTTCCTACGAGCAGTACTTC
CASSLEVGSYEQYF
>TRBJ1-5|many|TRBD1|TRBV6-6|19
TGTGCCAGCAGTTATGGGTGGGACAGGGGGCCGGAAAGGGATCAGCCCCAGCATTTT
CASSYGWDRGPERDQPQHF
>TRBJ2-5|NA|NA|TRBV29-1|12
TGCAGCGTTAGGGGGGGACAAGAGACCCAGTACTTC
CSVRGGQETQYF
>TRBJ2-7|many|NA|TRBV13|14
TGTGCCAGCAGCTCCCGAGTTGGAGGCTACGAGCAGTACTTC
CASSSRVGGYEQYF
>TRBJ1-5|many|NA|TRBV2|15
TGTGCCAGCAGAGCCGGGACGGCATCCTATCAGCCCCAGCATTTT
CASRAGTASYQPQHF
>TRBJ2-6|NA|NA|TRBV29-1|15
TGCAGCGTTGAAGAACTACTATCCGGGGACAACGTCCTGACTTTC
CSVEELLSGDNVLTF
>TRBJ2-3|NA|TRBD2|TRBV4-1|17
TGCGCCAGCAGCCAAGATAGACTAGCGGAAATGGCAGATACGCAGTATTTT
CASSQDRLAEMADTQYF
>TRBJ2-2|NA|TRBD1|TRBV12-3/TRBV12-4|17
TGTGCCAGCAGTCCCACAGGGGGACAATCGAACACCGGGGAGCTGTTTTTT
CASSPTGGQSNTGELFF
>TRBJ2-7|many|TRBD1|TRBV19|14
TGTGCCAGTAGTTCGACAGGGAAGGTCTACGAGCAGTACTTC
CASSSTGKVYEQYF
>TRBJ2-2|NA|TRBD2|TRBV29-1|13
TGCAGCACGACTAGCGGGAACACCGGGGAGCTGTTTTTT
CSTTSGNTGELFF
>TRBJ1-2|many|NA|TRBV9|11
TGTGCCAGCAGCGCGGGGGGTGGCTACACCTTC
CASSAGGGYTF
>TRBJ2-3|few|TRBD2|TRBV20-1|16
TGCAGTGCTAGAGACGGACTAGCGGGGCGCACAGATACGCAGTATTTT
CSARDGLAGRTDTQYF
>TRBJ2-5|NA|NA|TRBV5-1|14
TGCGCCAGCAACGATGGCGTGTACCAAGAGACCCAGTACTTC
CASNDGVYQETQYF
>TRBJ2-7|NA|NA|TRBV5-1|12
TGCGCCAGCAGCGATGACGGGACTGAGCAGTACTTC
CASSDDGTEQYF
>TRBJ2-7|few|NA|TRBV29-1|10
TGCAGCGTTGAGGTTGGGAGTCCGTTCTTC
CSVEVGSPFF
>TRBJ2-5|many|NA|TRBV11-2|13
TGTGCCAGCAGCCGCCCTCTGGGGGAGACCCAGTACTTC
CASSRPLGETQYF
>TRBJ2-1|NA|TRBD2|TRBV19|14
TGTGCCAGTAGCCCACTAGCGGGGTACAATGAGCAGTTCTTC
CASSPLAGYNEQFF
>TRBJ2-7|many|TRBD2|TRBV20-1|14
TGCAGTGCTCCACGACTAGCGGGAGGGGACGAGCAGTACTTC
CSAPRLAGGDEQYF
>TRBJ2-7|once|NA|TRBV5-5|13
TGTGCCAGCAGCAGAAGGCTGGGCTACGAGCAGTACTTC
CASSRRLGYEQYF
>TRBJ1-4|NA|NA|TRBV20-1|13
TGCAGTGCTAGAGTAACCTACAATGAAAAACTGTTTTTT
CSARVTYNEKLFF
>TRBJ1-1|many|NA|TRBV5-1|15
TGCGCCAGCAGCTTGTTCGCGGGGCTGAACACTGAAGCTTTCTTT
CASSLFAGLNTEAFF
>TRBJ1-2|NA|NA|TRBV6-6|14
TGTGCCCGCAGTTACCTGGGACTAGCGTATGGCTACACCTTC
CARSYLGLAYGYTF
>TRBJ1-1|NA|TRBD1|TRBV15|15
TGTGCCACCAGCAGAGCAACAGGGGAGAACACTGAAGCTTTCTTT
CATSRATGENTEAFF
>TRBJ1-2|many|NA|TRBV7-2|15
TGTGCCAGCAGCTTAGAATGCAGACACCCCTATGGCTACACCTTC
CASSLECRHPYGYTF
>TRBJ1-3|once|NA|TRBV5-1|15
TGCGCCAGCAGCTTGGCTGAGAGCTCAGGAAGCACCATATATTTT
CASSLAESSGSTIYF
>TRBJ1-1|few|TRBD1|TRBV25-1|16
TGTGCTAGTGGCCGATCGGACAGGGGGCAGAACACTGAAGCTTTCTTT
CASGRSDRGQNTEAFF
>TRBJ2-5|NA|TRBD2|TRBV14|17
TGTGCCAGCAGTGAACTAGCGGGAGGGCCAGCCCGGGAGACCCAGTACTTC
CASSELAGGPARETQYF
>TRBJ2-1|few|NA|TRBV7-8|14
TGTGCCAGCAGCAAGTGGTCTATAGCGAATGAGCAGTTCTTC
CASSKWSIANEQFF
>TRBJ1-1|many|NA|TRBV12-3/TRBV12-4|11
TGTGCCAGCATGCGGGACACTGAAGCTTTCTTT
CASMRDTEAFF
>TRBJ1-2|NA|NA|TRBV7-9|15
TGTGCCAGCAGCAGCCAAGGAAGGACTAACTATGGCTACACCTTC
CASSSQGRTNYGYTF
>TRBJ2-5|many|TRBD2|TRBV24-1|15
TGTGCCACCAGTGAGGGACTAGCGGGAGGAGAGACCCAGTACTTC
CATSEGLAGGETQYF
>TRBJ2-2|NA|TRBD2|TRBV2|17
TGTGCCAGCAGTGCTAGGATGCTAGCGGGAAGGACCGGGGAGCTGTTTTTT
CASSARMLAGRTGELFF
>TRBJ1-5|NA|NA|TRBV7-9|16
TGTGCCAGCAGCAACCCTGATAGACTAGCGGGAGAGACCCAGCATTTT
CASSNPDRLAGETQHF
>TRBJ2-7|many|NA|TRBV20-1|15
TGCAGTGCTAGAGATCTTCGGACAGCCTCTTACGAGCAGTACTTC
CSARDLRTASYEQYF
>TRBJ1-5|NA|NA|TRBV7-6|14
TGTGCCAGCAGCTCCACCCCGAGCAATCAGCCCCAGCATTTT
CASSSTPSNQPQHF
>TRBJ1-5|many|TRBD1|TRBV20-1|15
TGCAGTGCACAGGGGGCGCGGTATAGCAATCAGCCCCAGCATTTT
CSAQGARYSNQPQHF
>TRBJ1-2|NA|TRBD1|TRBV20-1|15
TGCAGTGCGGAAGGGACAGGGGCCACCTTGGGTGGCTACACCTTC
CSAEGTGATLGGYTF
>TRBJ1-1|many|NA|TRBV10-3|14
TGTGCCATCAGTGAGGCTGGACGAGACACTGAAGCTTTCTTT
CAISEAGRDTEAFF
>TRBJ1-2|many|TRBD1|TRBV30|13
TGTGCCTGCGCCTGGACAGGGGGCTATGGCTACACCTTC
CACAWTGGYGYTF
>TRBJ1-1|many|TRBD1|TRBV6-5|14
TGTGCCAGCAGTTGGACCGGGACAGGGTCTGAAGCTTTCTTT
CASSWTGTGSEAFF
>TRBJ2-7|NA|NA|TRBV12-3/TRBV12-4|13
TGTGCCAGCCCCCACCGATATACCTACGAGCAGTACTTC
CASPHRYTYEQYF
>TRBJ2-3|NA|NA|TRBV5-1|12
TGCGCCAGCAGCTTTTTTGCAGATACGCAGTATTTT
CASSFFADTQYF
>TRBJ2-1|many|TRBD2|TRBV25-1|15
TGTGCCAGCAGTGAAGGCCTAGCGGCCTACAATGAGCAGTTCTTC
CASSEGLAAYNEQFF
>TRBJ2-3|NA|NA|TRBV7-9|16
TGTGCCAGCAGCCAACAGGGAAGGGCCAGCACAGATACGCAGTATTTT
CASSQQGRASTDTQYF
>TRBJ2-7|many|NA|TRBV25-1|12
TGTGCCAGCAGTGATGGGGGGCACGAGCAGTACTTC
CASSDGGHEQYF
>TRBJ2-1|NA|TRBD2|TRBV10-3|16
TGTGCCACCTACAGCCCGGGAGGGGACGGATACAATGAGCAGTTCTTC
CATYSPGGDGYNEQFF
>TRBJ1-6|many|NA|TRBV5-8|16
TGTGCCAGCAGCTCGGGACCGGGCCTCATTAATTCACCCCTCCACTTT
CASSSGPGLINSPLHF
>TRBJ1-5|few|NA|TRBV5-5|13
TGTGCCAGCAGCTTCCTCGAGAATCAGCCCCAGCATTTT
CASSFLENQPQHF
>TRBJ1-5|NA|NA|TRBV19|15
TGTGCCAGTACCTCAACCGGGACTAGCGGGAGGGCCCGGCATTTT
CASTSTGTSGRARHF
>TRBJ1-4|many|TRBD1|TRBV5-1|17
TGCGCCAGCAGCCCCCGGACAGGGACGAGTCTGAGTGAAAAACTGTTTTTT
CASSPRTGTSLSEKLFF
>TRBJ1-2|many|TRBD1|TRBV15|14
TGTGCCACCAGCAGAGAAGCACAGGGGATCGGCTACACCTTC
CATSREAQGIGYTF
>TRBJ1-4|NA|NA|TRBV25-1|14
TGTGCCAGCAGTGGGGCTCAAGGGGCTGAAAAACTGTTTTTT
CASSGAQGAEKLFF
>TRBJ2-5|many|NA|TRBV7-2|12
TGTGCCAGCAGCCGGAGAGGGGAGACCCAGTACTTC
CASSRRGETQYF